A single sample gave rise to the 17 T cell receptor beta chains below, sequenced in a study of blood T cells in healthy people across ages. The use of a sample-barcoded 5' primer and a J-beta primer mix characterized a second PCR of roughly 7 to 12 cycles. TCRdb itself ran the 5' RACE reads through MiXCR, one entry per CDR3 protein. Of 650,000 to 950,000 distinct CDR3 sequences listed, around two fifths are singletons. The specimen was blood. These receptors originate from a man in his 60s in good health.

This chain connects TRBV25-1 to TRBJ1-4; 8 nucleotides line up with TRBD1. The CDR3 is made up of 15 amino acids. CDR1 and CDR2 (germline): MGHDK, SYGVNS. Trimming at V came to 2 bases and at J to 7 bases, leaving 6 bases not matched to a gene. The CDR3 here is CASSEGRGLVEKLFF. CDR3 in DNA: TGTGCCAGCAGTGAAGGCAGGGGGCTGGTTGAAAAACTGTTTTTT.

This clonotype was observed a few times. V usage is TRBV12-3 or TRBV12-4 and J usage is TRBJ2-7; 15 bases align to TRBD2. This CDR3 region has 17 residues. With 6 bases clipped from V and 1 base from J, the junction kept 7 bases outside the gene matches. CDR3 protein: CASSSGTSGGTSYEQYF. The CDR3, as DNA: TGTGCCAGCAGCTCCGGGACTAGCGGGGGGACATCCTACGAGCAGTACTTC.

The chain links TRBV7-3 to TRBJ2-7; TRBD2 is a possible D gene (6 bases). The DNA end is more similar to TRBJ2-5, so the J call may be wrong. The germline V gene encodes CDR1 SGHTA and CDR2 FQGTGA. This CDR3 is 14 amino acids long. CDR3 sequence reads: CASSLGSSAETQYF. CDR3 sequence (DNA): TGTGCCAGCAGCTTAGGATCTAGCGCGGAGACCCAGTACTTC.

V is TRBV18 and J is TRBJ2-1; 9 bases agree with TRBD2. Unmatched junction bases numbered 8, after V lost 6 bases and J lost 2 bases. The germline CDR1 and CDR2 sequences are KGHSH and LQKENI. The CDR3 consists of 16 residues. CDR3 region: CASSPLAGSTYNEQFF. As DNA, the CDR3 is TGTGCCAGCTCCCCCCTAGCGGGGTCTACCTACAATGAGCAGTTCTTC.

This chain uses TRBV29-1 with TRBJ2-7, with D uncertain. The ends were cut back, 4 bases at V and 2 bases at J, with 15 bases in the middle. Per germline, CDR1 SQVTM and CDR2 ANQGSEA. This CDR3 contains 14 residues. CDR3 in DNA: TGCAGCGTTGCCAAAGGAAGGTGGGCCTACGAGCAGTACTTC. As protein: CSVAKGRWAYEQYF.

This chain connects TRBV6-1 to TRBJ2-7; possibly TRBD1 for D (6 bases). Germline values: CDR1 MNHNS, CDR2 SASEGT. The CDR3 loop spans 14 amino acids. V gave up 5 bases and J gave up 6 bases, with 17 bases separating them. The CDR3 spells CASSPRTAWAEQYF. As DNA, the CDR3 is TGTGCCAGCAGTCCCAGGACAGCATGGGCCGAGCAGTACTTC.

There are a few counts of this clonotype. In DNA form, the CDR3 reads TGTGCCAGCAGCCCAGGGGGCGGGAGGGAGACCCAGTACTTC. This translates into CASSPGGGRETQYF. The genes are TRBV7-2 and TRBJ2-5, with D perhaps assigned TRBD1 or TRBD2 (8 bases each). Looked up from germline, CDR1 is SGHTA and CDR2 is FQGNSA. The V end was cut by 5 bases, the J end by 5 bases, with 15 bases between. CDR3 size: 14 residues.

The chain couples TRBV11-3 to TRBJ1-2; 9 bases match TRBD1. CDR1 and CDR2 (germline): SGHNT, YENEEA. Germline trimming cut 1 base from V and 13 bases from J; bases unmatched to any gene: 7. This CDR3 spans 13 amino acids. CDR3 in DNA: TGTGCCAGCAGCTTAGGGACAGGGGCCGCCTTCACCTTC. Translation: CASSLGTGAAFTF. The whole variable domain, filled in from reference TRBV11-3 and TRBJ1-2, reads EAGVVQSPRYKIIEKKQPVAFWCNPISGHNTLYWYLQNLGQGPELLIRYENEEAVDDSQLPKDRFSAERLKGVDSTLKIQPAELGDSAVYLCASSLGTGAAFTFGSGTRLTVV.

The chain links TRBV4-3 to TRBJ2-4, with TRBD2 matching over 8 bases. V lost 1 base to trimming and J lost 0 bases; unmatched junction nucleotides: 17. Per the germline V gene, CDR1 is LGHNA and CDR2 is YSLEER. This CDR3 spans 21 amino acids. As DNA, the CDR3 is TGCGCCAGCAGCCAAGGGCCGTTTATACTAGCGGCGAAGTTAGCCAAAAACATTCAGTACTTC. Translating gives CASSQGPFILAAKLAKNIQYF.

V gene TRBV7-2 combines with J gene TRBJ2-3; either TRBD1 or TRBD2 may fit D (5 bases each). Deletions cut 2 bases from V and 0 bases from J, with 9 bases between. CDR3 length: 15 residues. The V gene's germline CDR1 is SGHTA and CDR2 FQGNSA. CDR3 nucleotides: TGTGCCAGCAGCTTATCAGGGAGAAGCACAGATACGCAGTATTTT. This codes for CASSLSGRSTDTQYF.

This clonotype has more than one count but fewer than ten. CDR3 region: CSARRGLAGGGNEQFF. The CDR3, as DNA: TGCAGTGCTAGAAGGGGACTAGCGGGGGGGGGCAATGAGCAGTTCTTC. This rearrangement joins TRBV20-1 to TRBJ2-1, with 16 bases lining up with TRBD2. The V gene's germline CDR1 is DFQATT and CDR2 SNEGSKA (reference sequence). With V trimmed by 2 bases and J by 6 bases, 4 bases remained unmatched. CDR3 length equals 16 residues.

The V call is TRBV7-9, the J call TRBJ2-5; D is uncertain. Per the germline V gene, CDR1 is SEHNR and CDR2 is FQNEAQ (reference sequence). The CDR3 runs to 13 residues. The germline V and J ends were trimmed by 5 bases and 4 bases, with 11 bases remaining between them. The CDR3 DNA reads TGTGCCAGCAGCCCGCCGAAGGGAGAGACCCAGTACTTC. Its protein product is CASSPPKGETQYF.

The DNA for the CDR3 is TGTGCCAGCAGCTCGGACAGATCGGGGTGGTACACCTTC. Amino acids: CASSSDRSGWYTF. V usage is TRBV14 and J usage is TRBJ1-2; the D gene is possibly TRBD1 (6 bases). The CDR3 has 13 amino acids. Trimming pared 5 bases from V and 11 bases from J, leaving 18 bases between. In germline, CDR1 is SGHDN, CDR2 FVKESK.

The chain joins TRBV4-3 to TRBJ2-7, with D hard to call. Trimming removed 0 bases at V and 8 bases at J, with 17 bases between. The germline gives CDR1 LGHNA, CDR2 YSLEER. The CDR3 runs 15 residues. CDR3 in DNA: TGCGCCAGCAGCCAAGATGTGAGCCATCTGTCTCAGCAGTACTTC. This codes for CASSQDVSHLSQQYF.

This clonotype was counted many times. V is TRBV27 and J is TRBJ2-7; the D gene is possibly TRBD1 (6 bases). CDR3 length: 12 amino acids. Trimming shortened V by 6 bases and J by 1 base, and 7 bases separated the two germline ends. In germline, CDR1 is MNHEY, CDR2 SMNVEV (reference sequence). Written as DNA, the CDR3 is TGTGCCAGCAGGCAGGGGTCCTACGAGCAGTACTTC. This codes for CASRQGSYEQYF.

Many counts were recorded for this clonotype. The gene calls are TRBV10-2 and TRBJ2-5, with no clear D. Germline-derived CDR1 and CDR2 are WSHSY and SAAADI. CDR3 length: 12 residues. V gave up 4 bases and J gave up 4 bases, with 7 bases separating them. The CDR3 bases are TGCGCCAGCAGTGTTAGTAGAGAGACCCAGTACTTC. This sequence encodes CASSVSRETQYF.

The genes are TRBV5-1 and TRBJ1-2, with D possibly matching TRBD1 (6 bases). The CDR3 runs 14 residues. Germline CDR1 SGHRS, CDR2 YFSETQ. V dropped 0 bases and J dropped 2 bases, with 8 bases sitting between them. CDR3: CASSLGQENYGYTF. DNA for the CDR3: TGCGCCAGCAGCTTGGGACAGGAAAACTATGGCTACACCTTC.